Each of the 21 T cell receptor beta chains below was sequenced from the same sample in a study of blood T cell repertoires in COVID-19. Using immunoSEQ multiplex PCR, the repertoire was profiled, and TCRdb retains in-frame clones only, with some absent. Of about 200,000 clones listed, about 76% are singletons. Sequencing input: PBMCs or T cells enriched from blood (not recorded which). The origin of the receptors is a woman aged 50 to 60 with acute COVID-19.

V is TRBV20-1 and J is TRBJ1-2, with no clear D. This CDR3 comprises 11 residues. The germline gives CDR1 DFQATT, CDR2 SNEGSKA (reference sequence). V dropped 4 bases and J dropped 9 bases, with 12 bases sitting between them. The CDR3 spells CSATKQTRYTF. As DNA, the CDR3 is TGCAGTGCTACAAAACAGACCCGCTACACCTTC.

The chain uses TRBV7-9 and TRBJ1-5; no definite D call. There are 13 residues in the CDR3. From germline, CDR1 is SEHNR and CDR2 FQNEAQ (reference sequence). The germline V and J ends were trimmed by 5 bases and 7 bases, with 12 bases remaining between them. The CDR3 spells CASSRGREQPQHF. The CDR3 DNA is TGTGCCAGCAGCCGTGGGCGGGAACAGCCCCAGCATTTT.

The chain recombines TRBV6-5 with TRBJ1-4; D is possibly TRBD1 (5 bases). The CDR3 is made up of 14 amino acids. Trimming took off 6 bases at V and 3 bases at J, with 11 bases between the two ends. CDR1 and CDR2 from the germline V gene are MNHEY and SVGAGI. The CDR3 bases are TGTGCCAGCAGCGCAGGGAACGCTAATGAAAAACTGTTTTTT. It yields the protein CASSAGNANEKLFF.

V gene TRBV7-3 combines with J gene TRBJ1-6, with 8 positions matching TRBD1. The length of the CDR3 is 14 residues. J gave up 8 bases and V 3 bases, and 3 bases lay outside the gene matches. The V gene's germline CDR1 is SGHTA and CDR2 FQGTGA. The CDR3 bases are TGTGCCAGCAGCTTGATACAGGGGGATTCACCCCTCCACTTT. Translated: CASSLIQGDSPLHF.

The chain recombines TRBV7-9 with TRBJ2-7; D is ambiguous. Germline CDR1 and CDR2: SEHNR and FQNEAQ (reference sequence). V lost 1 base to trimming and J lost 4 bases, with 8 bases between them. This CDR3 is built from 13 residues. The CDR3 bases are TGTGCCAGCAGCTTAGATCGACTTTACGAGCAGTACTTC. The encoded protein is CASSLDRLYEQYF.

This sequence joins TRBV7-2 and TRBJ2-1; D is unclear. CDR3 length: 15 amino acids. In germline, CDR1 is SGHTA, CDR2 FQGNSA. Trimming left V 4 bases short and J 0 bases short, with 10 bases between. The CDR3, as DNA: TGTGCCAGCAGCTACGACAAAAGCTCCTACAATGAGCAGTTCTTC. This codes for CASSYDKSSYNEQFF.

V and J are TRBV5-4 and TRBJ2-7; D is unresolved. Trimming pared 3 bases from V and 2 bases from J, leaving 9 bases between. In germline, CDR1 is SGHNT, CDR2 YYREEE (reference sequence). The CDR3 has 13 amino acids. The CDR3 sequence: CASSSDSPYEQYF. In nucleotides, the CDR3 is TGTGCCAGCAGCTCCGACTCCCCCTACGAGCAGTACTTC.

The gene calls are TRBV7-9 and TRBJ2-7; D is possibly TRBD1 (6 bases). CDR1 is SEHNR, CDR2 FQNEAQ, per germline (reference sequence). V was cut by 0 bases and J by 5 bases, with 14 bases left in between. The CDR3 is 15 amino acids. The CDR3 region has the DNA TGTGCCAGCAGCTTAGCGCAACAGGGAAGACACGAGCAGTACTTC. This sequence encodes CASSLAQQGRHEQYF. Supplemented by reference TRBV7-9 and TRBJ2-7, the full variable domain reads DTGVSQNPRHKITKRGQNVTFRCDPISEHNRLYWYRQTLGQGPEFLTYFQNEAQLEKSRLLSDRFSAERPKGSFSTLEIQRTEQGDSAMYLCASSLAQQGRHEQYFGPGTRLTVT.

This clone came up once. The chain recombines TRBV7-2 with TRBJ2-3; 12 nucleotides align to TRBD2. Germline V gene sequence: CDR1 SGHTA, CDR2 FQGNSA. With 2 bases clipped from V and 9 bases from J, the junction kept 9 bases outside the gene matches. The CDR3 contains 16 residues. As DNA, the CDR3 is TGTGCCAGCAGCTTACTAGCGGGAGGGCCTTTTCTCACGCAGTATTTT. As protein: CASSLLAGGPFLTQYF.

This clone was detected only a few times. The chain links TRBV19 to TRBJ1-2; 11 bases line up with TRBD1. The CDR3 is made up of 18 amino acids. With V trimmed by 5 bases and J by 1 base, 12 bases remained unmatched. The germline CDR1 and CDR2 sequences are LNHDA and SQIVND (reference sequence). This CDR3 reads CASSPTGTGGFFNYGYTF. The CDR3 bases are TGTGCCAGTAGTCCAACTGGGACAGGGGGTTTCTTTAACTATGGCTACACCTTC.

This chain uses TRBV5-4 with TRBJ1-2; a weak D match, TRBD1 (6 bases). In germline, CDR1 is SGHNT, CDR2 YYREEE (reference sequence). The CDR3 is 17 amino acids. Deletions cut 3 bases from V and 4 bases from J, with 22 bases between. The DNA for the CDR3 is TGTGCCAGCAGCTCGACGACAGGTTCCTCCGACTCCTATGGCTACACCTTC. It codes for CASSSTTGSSDSYGYTF. Combining the CDR3 with reference TRBV5-4 and TRBJ1-2 gives the whole variable domain ETGVTQSPTHLIKTRGQQVTLRCSSQSGHNTVSWYQQALGQGPQFIFQYYREEENGRGNFPPRFSGLQFPNYSSELNVNALELDDSALYLCASSSTTGSSDSYGYTFGSGTRLTVV.

This clone has only one observation. The chain combines TRBV4-3 with TRBJ1-4; 12 positions match TRBD1. The CDR3 sequence is 17 residues long. CDR1 and CDR2 (germline): LGHNA, YSLEER. The V segment lost 1 base and the J segment 7 bases; nucleotides outside the gene matches: 7. The CDR3 coding sequence is TGCGCCAGCAGCCAAGGAATCGGGACAGGGGGCTTTGAAAAACTGTTTTTT. Translation gives CASSQGIGTGGFEKLFF.

The chain is built from TRBV24-1 and TRBJ2-7, with TRBD2 as a possible D gene (6 bases). This CDR3 is built from 17 residues. The germline V gene has CDR1 KGHDR and CDR2 SFDVKD. Trimming left V 3 bases short and J 8 bases short, with 25 bases between. DNA for the CDR3: TGTGCCACCAGTGATACCGGGGCCTTTGGGACCGGGGGAAAGCAGTACTTC. As protein: CATSDTGAFGTGGKQYF.

This clone was observed a few times. The chain is built from TRBV5-1 and TRBJ2-3; D ambiguous. This CDR3 is 15 amino acids long. Germline V CDR1 and CDR2: SGHRS, YFSETQ. V was pared by 2 bases and J by 2 bases, with 12 bases between. This CDR3 is CASSFSSRPTDTQYF. The CDR3, as DNA: TGCGCCAGCAGCTTCAGTAGCCGTCCCACAGATACGCAGTATTTT.

The chain employs TRBV6-2 or TRBV6-3 and TRBJ2-4; 12 bases match TRBD2. This CDR3 spans 19 amino acids. The junction had 15 bases not matched to a gene; V was cut back by 2 bases and J by 7 bases. Germline CDR1 and CDR2: MNHEY and SVGEGT. The CDR3 reads CASSYSLDASGRARNIQYF. The CDR3 nucleotides read TGTGCCAGCAGTTACAGTCTCGATGCTAGCGGGAGGGCCAGGAACATTCAGTACTTC.

This rearrangement joins TRBV27 to TRBJ1-2; TRBD1 matches 7 bases. The CDR3 consists of 13 residues. Germline CDR1 and CDR2: MNHEY and SMNVEV (reference sequence). V was clipped by 1 base and J by 7 bases; unmatched bases: 3. The CDR3 loop reads CASSLLTGSGYTF. The CDR3 DNA follows: TGTGCCAGCAGTTTATTGACAGGGTCTGGCTACACCTTC.

The rearrangement uses TRBV4-1 and TRBJ2-4, with 14 bases fitting TRBD2. V shed 4 bases, J shed 0 bases, and the junction held 2 bases outside the gene matches. Germline V CDR1 and CDR2: MGHRA, YSYEKL. The CDR3 spans 17 residues. The CDR3 reads CASSPGTSGGAKNIQYF. CDR3 coding DNA: TGCGCCAGCAGCCCAGGGACTAGCGGGGGAGCCAAAAACATTCAGTACTTC.

This clone was counted once. The J gene is TRBJ1-1, the V gene TRBV3-1 (or the pseudogene TRBV3-2); D call uncertain. The V gene's germline CDR1 is LGHDT and CDR2 YNNKEL (reference sequence). This CDR3 is 15 amino acids long. V lost 4 bases, J lost 0 bases, and 12 bases lay in between. The CDR3 loop reads CASSPGGYVNTEAFF. CDR3 nucleotides: TGTGCCAGCAGCCCGGGAGGGTATGTGAACACTGAAGCTTTCTTT.

The rearrangement links TRBV6-6 to TRBJ2-7, with TRBD1 matching 7 bases. Trimming cost V 8 bases and J 4 bases; bases outside gene matches: 5. Germline V gene sequence: CDR1 MNHNY, CDR2 SVGAGI (reference sequence). The CDR3 has 12 residues. CDR3 in amino acids: CASGGQDYEQYF. CDR3 coding DNA: TGTGCCAGCGGAGGACAGGATTACGAGCAGTACTTC.

As regards this clone: Germline and junction disagree at one end, which may indicate a read error. This sequence joins TRBV3-1 (or the pseudogene TRBV3-2) and TRBJ2-1; 7 bases fit TRBD2. The CDR3 has 10 amino acids. Germline CDR1 and CDR2: LGHDT and YNNKEL (reference sequence). The chain's CDR3 is CASSRRLAVF. For the CDR3, the DNA is TGTGCCAGCAGCCGGCGACTAGCCGTCTTC.

The rearrangement links TRBV7-3 to TRBJ2-7; D remains ambiguous. The germline V gene has CDR1 SGHTA and CDR2 FQGTGA. V lost 2 bases and J lost 3, with 20 bases in between. CDR3 length equals 17 residues. DNA of the CDR3: TGTGCCAGCAGCTTATCCGGCTCCGACCCTAGAGGCTACGAGCAGTACTTC. Residues: CASSLSGSDPRGYEQYF.